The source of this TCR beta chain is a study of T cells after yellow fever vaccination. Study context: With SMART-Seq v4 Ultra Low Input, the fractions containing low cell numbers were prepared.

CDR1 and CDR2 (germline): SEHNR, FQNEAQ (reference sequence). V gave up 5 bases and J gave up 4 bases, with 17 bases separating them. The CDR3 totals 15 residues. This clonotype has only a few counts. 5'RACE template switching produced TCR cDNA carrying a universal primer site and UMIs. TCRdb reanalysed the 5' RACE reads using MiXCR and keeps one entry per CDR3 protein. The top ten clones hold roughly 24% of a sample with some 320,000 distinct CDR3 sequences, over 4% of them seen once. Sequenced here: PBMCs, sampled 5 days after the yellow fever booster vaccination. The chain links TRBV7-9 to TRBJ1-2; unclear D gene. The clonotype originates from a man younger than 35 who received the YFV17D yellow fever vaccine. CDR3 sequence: CASSVRPGAIYGYTF. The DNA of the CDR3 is TGTGCCAGCAGCGTACGCCCGGGAGCTATCTATGGCTACACCTTC.